These T cell receptor beta chains were read from a single sample in a study of Graves' ophthalmopathy and Graves' hyperthyroidism. TCRdb re-called the multiplex PCR reads through MiXCR, storing one row per CDR3 protein. This repertoire shows roughly 600,000 distinct CDR3 sequences, under 45% found once; its top ten account for around 4.6%. The source material was peripheral blood or thyroid tissue (not recorded which). These receptors were taken from an adult man with Graves' hyperthyroidism. Both conserved end residues are part of each CDR3. A D gene is named only where the DNA matches it firmly. The listing skips clone size in some rows; elsewhere it reads once, few, many or a size class.

D gene	J gene	clone size	V gene	CDR3 DNA	CDR3 protein
TRBD1	TRBJ1-2	many	TRBV29-1	TGCAGCACCGAACACCCCGGGGGACAGGGTGGTGGCTACACCTTC	CSTEHPGGQGGGYTF
TRBD1	TRBJ1-5	many	TRBV2	TGTGCCAGCAGTGAACTCCCCGGGACAGGGAATCAGCCCCAGCATTTT	CASSELPGTGNQPQHF
TRBD1	TRBJ1-4	many	TRBV5-1	TGCGCCAGCAGCATCTTCCGGACAGGGCCTAATGAAAAACTGTTTTTT	CASSIFRTGPNEKLFF
TRBD1	TRBJ1-1	NA	TRBV4-3	TGCACCAGCAGCCAAGAAGAAGACAGGGCGAGGTCTGAAGCTTTCTTT	CTSSQEEDRARSEAFF
TRBD1	TRBJ1-1	many	TRBV5-1	TGCGCCAGCAGCTCGGACAGGGACAACACTGAAGCTTTCTTT	CASSSDRDNTEAFF
NA	TRBJ1-2	NA	TRBV9	TGTGCCAGCTCACCAGGTGGGGCCTCTAACTATGGCTACACCTTC	CASSPGGASNYGYTF
NA	TRBJ2-3	NA	TRBV24-1	TGTGCCACCAGTGATTTGCAGCGGGCCAGCACAGATACGCAGTATTTT	CATSDLQRASTDTQYF
NA	TRBJ1-1	NA	TRBV7-9	TGTGCCAGCAGCTTAGCGACGCCGAACACTGAAGCTTTCTTT	CASSLATPNTEAFF
TRBD1	TRBJ1-4	NA	TRBV11-2	TGTGCCAGCAGCGCAATCCGACAGGGAGGAAAACTGTTTTTT	CASSAIRQGGKLFF
TRBD1	TRBJ1-6	few	TRBV3-1	TGTGCCAGCAGCCAGAGGGGCGCAGGGGGCTTCTCCTATAATTCACCCCTCCACTTT	CASSQRGAGGFSYNSPLHF
NA	TRBJ1-3	NA	TRBV5-5	TGTGCCAGCAGCTTGGACGGGGCGGTTTACTCTGGAAACACCATATATTTT	CASSLDGAVYSGNTIYF
TRBD1	TRBJ1-2	many	TRBV5-6	TGTGCCAGCACCCGCCTGACAGGGTCAAATGGCTACACCTTC	CASTRLTGSNGYTF
TRBD2	TRBJ2-3	NA	TRBV10-3	TGTGCCATCAAACAGGGGGGACTAGCGGTTAGCACAGATACGCAGTATTTT	CAIKQGGLAVSTDTQYF
NA	TRBJ1-1	many	TRBV12-3/TRBV12-4	TGTGCCAGCAGTCGGGAGGTATGGGACACTGAAGCTTTCTTT	CASSREVWDTEAFF
NA	TRBJ2-7	many	TRBV12-3/TRBV12-4	TGTGCCAGCACCCTCCCGGGTAGGAAGTACGAGCAGTACTTC	CASTLPGRKYEQYF
NA	TRBJ1-2	few	TRBV20-1	TGCAGTGCTAGCGGAGCTAACTATGGCTACACCTTC	CSASGANYGYTF
NA	TRBJ2-2	many	TRBV7-9	TGTGCCAGCAGCCCAATGGGGGCGAGCACCGGGGAGCTGTTTTTT	CASSPMGASTGELFF
TRBD2	TRBJ2-7	NA	TRBV12-3/TRBV12-4	TGTGCCAGCAGTCTGACTAGCGGGAATCGCGACGAGCAGTACTTC	CASSLTSGNRDEQYF
TRBD2	TRBJ2-7	many	TRBV10-2	TGCGCCAGCAGTGGGCGGGAGTCAGCCTACGAGCAGTACTTC	CASSGRESAYEQYF
NA	TRBJ2-7	few	TRBV5-1	TGCGCCAGCAGCTTGGTCGTTAGGATGCCAGCCTACGAGCAGTACTTC	CASSLVVRMPAYEQYF
NA	TRBJ1-1	many	TRBV29-1	TGCAGCGTTGGGACAGATTCTGAAGCTTTCTTT	CSVGTDSEAFF
NA	TRBJ2-2	NA	TRBV5-1	TGCGCCACCTCTTGGCCGCAAGGGACCCCGAACACCGGGGAGCTGTTTTTT	CATSWPQGTPNTGELFF
NA	TRBJ2-3	NA	TRBV7-9	TGTGCCAGCAGTTCCCCGGGACAGGGACTAGCAACACAAACAGATACGCAGTATTTT	CASSSPGQGLATQTDTQYF
TRBD2	TRBJ2-7	many	TRBV20-1	TGCAGTGCTAGAGTTGGTAGCGGGACCTACGAGCAGTACTTC	CSARVGSGTYEQYF
TRBD2	TRBJ2-5	many	TRBV29-1	TGCAGCGTTGATGGGGGGGAGCTAGAGACCCAGTACTTC	CSVDGGELETQYF
TRBD1	TRBJ1-4	NA	TRBV11-3	TGTGCCAGCAGCTTAGGTCAGCCGGGACAGTCAGGCGAAAAACTGTTTTTT	CASSLGQPGQSGEKLFF
NA	TRBJ1-1	NA	TRBV10-3	TGTGCCATCAGTGAGCCGAGAGGGGGGAACACTGAAGCTTTCTTT	CAISEPRGGNTEAFF
NA	TRBJ2-2	many	TRBV4-1	TGCGCCAGCAGCCAAGATCGCGGGACAGCGAACACCGGGGAGCTGTTTTTT	CASSQDRGTANTGELFF
NA	TRBJ2-7	few	TRBV27	TGTGCCAGCAGTCCCTCCTTCAGCAACGAGCAGTACTTC	CASSPSFSNEQYF
NA	TRBJ1-1	NA	TRBV7-9	TGTGCCAGCAGCTCCCTACAGGGTCTCACTGAAGCTTTCTTT	CASSSLQGLTEAFF
NA	TRBJ1-2	NA	TRBV7-3	TGCGCCAGCAGCCCGACAGACTATAGCTACACCTTC	CASSPTDYSYTF
NA	TRBJ2-7	NA	TRBV24-1	TGTACCACCAGTACCGGACAGGCCGGGAGCGAGCAGTACTTC	CTTSTGQAGSEQYF
NA	TRBJ2-7	NA	TRBV7-9	TGTGCCAGCAGCCCGGACAGGACTAGACCCTACGAGCAGTACTTC	CASSPDRTRPYEQYF
TRBD1	TRBJ2-7	many	TRBV5-6	TGTGCCAGCAGAATGACAGGGGGCTACGAGCAGTACTTC	CASRMTGGYEQYF
NA	TRBJ2-7	many	TRBV7-9	TGTGCCAGCAGCTTAGCAGGGACCAACTACGAGCAGTACTTC	CASSLAGTNYEQYF
TRBD1	TRBJ1-1	many	TRBV20-1	TGCAGTGCTAGCAATATAGCTCAGGGGGCTGAAGCTTTCTTT	CSASNIAQGAEAFF
TRBD2	TRBJ2-1	NA	TRBV20-1	TGCAGTGCTAGTATGTTAGCGGGAGGTTACAATGAGCAGTTCTTC	CSASMLAGGYNEQFF
NA	TRBJ1-1	few	TRBV10-2	TGCGCCAGCAGTGATGTTCCGGAGTTGAACACTGAAGCTTTCTTT	CASSDVPELNTEAFF
TRBD1	TRBJ2-7	few	TRBV5-4	TGTGCCAGCAGCTCACCGGGACAGGGTGCCCCACCCTACGAGCAGTACTTC	CASSSPGQGAPPYEQYF
TRBD2	TRBJ2-2	NA	TRBV12-3/TRBV12-4	TGTGCCAGCAGCCGGACTAGCGGCGGGGAGCTGTTTTTT	CASSRTSGGELFF
NA	TRBJ1-2	once	TRBV29-1	TGCAGCGCAGGACCAGGTCTCTACACCTTC	CSAGPGLYTF
TRBD1	TRBJ2-5	many	TRBV24-1	TGTGCCACCAGTGATATTAACAGGGGGCTGACCCAGTACTTC	CATSDINRGLTQYF
NA	TRBJ1-1	NA	TRBV6-5	TGTGCCAGCAGGAGAACAGGATGGGGCGAGGCTGAAGCTTTCTTT	CASRRTGWGEAEAFF
TRBD1	TRBJ1-1	few	TRBV15	TGTGCCACCAGCAGAGATACGGGACAGAGAATAAACACTGAAGCTTTCTTT	CATSRDTGQRINTEAFF
NA	TRBJ2-7	few	TRBV7-9	TGTGCCAGCAGCTTGAGGAGGGGGGACTACGAGCAGTACTTC	CASSLRRGDYEQYF
NA	TRBJ1-2	many	TRBV25-1	TGTGCCAGCAGTGAATTGACAGACTATGGCTACACCTTC	CASSELTDYGYTF
NA	TRBJ1-2	NA	TRBV27	TGTGCCAGCAAGTCGGGGGGCGGTGGTGGCTACACCTTC	CASKSGGGGGYTF
NA	TRBJ2-7	few	TRBV10-3	TGTGCCATCAGTCGTGGGGACACCTACGAGCAGTACTTC	CAISRGDTYEQYF
NA	TRBJ2-5	many	TRBV29-1	TGCAGCGTTGAGATAGCAGTGCAAGAGACCCAGTACTTC	CSVEIAVQETQYF
TRBD1	TRBJ2-7	NA	TRBV12-3/TRBV12-4	TGTGCCAGCAGATTGACAGGGGGCGACGAGCAGTACTTC	CASRLTGGDEQYF
NA	TRBJ2-7	many	TRBV7-8	TGTGCCAGCAGCTTAGGTGGGGACTACGAGCAGTACTTC	CASSLGGDYEQYF
NA	TRBJ1-1	NA	TRBV30	TGTGCCTGGGAGGGACATAAGAACACTGAAGCTTTCTTT	CAWEGHKNTEAFF
NA	TRBJ1-2	many	TRBV19	TGTGCCACCCGCTCAACAGCTAACTATGGCTACACCTTC	CATRSTANYGYTF
NA	TRBJ2-2	many	TRBV10-3	TGTGCCATCAGTGATTTCTCAGACACCGGGGAGCTGTTTTTT	CAISDFSDTGELFF
NA	TRBJ2-7	NA	TRBV5-1	TGCGCCAGCAGCTTGGCCCAATCGGGGACGGGGCGCGAGCAGTACTTC	CASSLAQSGTGREQYF
NA	TRBJ2-5	NA	TRBV10-2	TGCGCCAGCCAAGAGTCGGAGCAAGAGACCCAGTACTTC	CASQESEQETQYF
TRBD1	TRBJ2-7	few	TRBV25-1	TGTGCCAGCAGTCAGGCCTATCCCACGATGGGACAGGGGAGTTGGCAGTACTTC	CASSQAYPTMGQGSWQYF
NA	TRBJ1-5	many	TRBV3-1	TGTGCCAGCAGCCAAGCAAGCCAGAGCAATCAGCCCCAGCATTTT	CASSQASQSNQPQHF